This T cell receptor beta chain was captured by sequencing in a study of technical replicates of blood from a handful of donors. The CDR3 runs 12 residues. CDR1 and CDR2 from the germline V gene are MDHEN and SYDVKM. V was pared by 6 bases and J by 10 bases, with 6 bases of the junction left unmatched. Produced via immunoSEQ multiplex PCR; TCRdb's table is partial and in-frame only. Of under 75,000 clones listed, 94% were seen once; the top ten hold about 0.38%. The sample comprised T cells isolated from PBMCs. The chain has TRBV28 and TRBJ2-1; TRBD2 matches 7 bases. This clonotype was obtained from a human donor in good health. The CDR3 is CASSQRGHEQFF. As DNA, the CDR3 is TGTGCCAGCAGCCAGCGGGGTCACGAGCAGTTCTTC.